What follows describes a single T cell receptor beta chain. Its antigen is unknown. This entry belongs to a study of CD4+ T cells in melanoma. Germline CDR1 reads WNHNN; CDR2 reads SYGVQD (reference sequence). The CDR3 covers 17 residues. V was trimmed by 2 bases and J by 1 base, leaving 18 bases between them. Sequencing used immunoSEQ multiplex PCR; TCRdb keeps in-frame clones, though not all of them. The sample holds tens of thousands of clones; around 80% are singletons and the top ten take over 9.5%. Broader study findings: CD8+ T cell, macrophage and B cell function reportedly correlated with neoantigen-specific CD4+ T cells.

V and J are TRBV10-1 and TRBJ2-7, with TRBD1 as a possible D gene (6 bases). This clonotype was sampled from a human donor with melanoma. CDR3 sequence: CASSELPRTDPSYEQYF. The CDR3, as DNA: TGCGCCAGCAGTGAGCTTCCTAGGACAGACCCTTCCTACGAGCAGTACTTC.